Given below is one TCR beta chain in context. Its antigen remains unknown. Using its own MiXCR run on the reads, TCRdb lists one record per CDR3 protein. The sample lists roughly 180,000 distinct CDR3 sequences, 17% seen once, with under 30% in the top ten. This sample is part of a study of T cell repertoires in cytomegalovirus infection. As for the study in general: CMV infection together with matching HLA type was indicated by public TCR beta signatures. General study points: Dominant in the ex vivo response were TCR beta clonotypes restricted by HLA-C and specific for CMV. Cumulative frequency (of public TCR beta family members) identified carriers of CMV plus the relevant HLA.

Germline CDR1 SGHVS, CDR2 FQNEAQ. This CDR3 spans 16 amino acids. V was pared by 0 bases and J by 0 bases, with 9 bases between. The chain couples TRBV7-8 to TRBJ2-1; D is uncertain. The source material was CD8+ T cells from PBMCs. The receptor was isolated from a human donor in good health (CMV status not recorded). Some clones in this sample may be carry-over from other donors' samples. The chain's CDR3 is CASSLAAWSSYNEQFF. DNA of the CDR3: TGTGCCAGCAGCTTAGCGGCCTGGAGCTCCTACAATGAGCAGTTCTTC. The variable domain in full, with the rest retrieved from reference TRBV7-8 and TRBJ2-1, is GAGVSQSPRYKVAKRGQDVALRCDPISGHVSLFWYQQALGQGPEFLTYFQNEAQLDKSGLPSDRFFAERPEGSVSTLKIQRTQQEDSAVYLCASSLAAWSSYNEQFFGPGTRLTVL.